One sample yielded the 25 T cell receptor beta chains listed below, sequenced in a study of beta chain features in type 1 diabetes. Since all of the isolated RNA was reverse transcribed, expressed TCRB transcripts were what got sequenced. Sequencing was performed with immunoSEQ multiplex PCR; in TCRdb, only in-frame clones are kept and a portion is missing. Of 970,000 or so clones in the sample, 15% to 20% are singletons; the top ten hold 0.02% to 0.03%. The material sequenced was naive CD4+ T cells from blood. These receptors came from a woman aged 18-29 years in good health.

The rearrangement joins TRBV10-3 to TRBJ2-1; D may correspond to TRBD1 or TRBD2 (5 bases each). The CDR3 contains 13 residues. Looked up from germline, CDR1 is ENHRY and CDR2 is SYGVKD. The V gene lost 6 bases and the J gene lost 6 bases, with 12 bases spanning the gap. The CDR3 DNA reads TGTGCCATCAGGGGCTACGGGGCCAATGAGCAGTTCTTC. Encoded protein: CAIRGYGANEQFF.

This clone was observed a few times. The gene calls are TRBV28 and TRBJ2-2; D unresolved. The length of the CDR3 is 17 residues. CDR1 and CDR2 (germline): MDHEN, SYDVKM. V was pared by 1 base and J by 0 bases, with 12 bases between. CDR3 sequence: CASSLFRVTSNTGELFF. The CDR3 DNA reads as TGTGCCAGCAGTTTATTTCGGGTTACCTCGAACACCGGGGAGCTGTTTTTT. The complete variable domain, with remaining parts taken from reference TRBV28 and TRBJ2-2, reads DVKVTQSSRYLVKRTGEKVFLECVQDMDHENMFWYRQDPGLGLRLIYFSYDVKMKEKGDIPEGYSVSREKKERFSLILESASTNQTSMYLCASSLFRVTSNTGELFFGEGSRLTVL.

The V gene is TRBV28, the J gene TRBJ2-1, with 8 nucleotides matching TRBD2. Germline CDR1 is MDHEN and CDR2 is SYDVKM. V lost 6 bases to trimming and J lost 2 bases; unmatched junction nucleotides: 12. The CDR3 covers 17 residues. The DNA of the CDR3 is TGTGCCAGCAGAGACGGGGGGGCGCGGGGAACCTACAATGAGCAGTTCTTC. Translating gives CASRDGGARGTYNEQFF.

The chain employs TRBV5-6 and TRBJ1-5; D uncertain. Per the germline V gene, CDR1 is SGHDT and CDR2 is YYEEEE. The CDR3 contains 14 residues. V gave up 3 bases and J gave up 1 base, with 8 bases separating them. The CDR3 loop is CASSSGNSNQPQHF. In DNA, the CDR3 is TGTGCCAGCAGCTCGGGGAACAGCAATCAGCCCCAGCATTTT.

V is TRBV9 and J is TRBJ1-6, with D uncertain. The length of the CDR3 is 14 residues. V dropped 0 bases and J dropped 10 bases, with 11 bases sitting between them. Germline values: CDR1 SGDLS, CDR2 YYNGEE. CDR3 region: CASSVGSLGSPLHF. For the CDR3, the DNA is TGTGCCAGCAGCGTAGGGTCATTGGGATCACCCCTCCACTTT.

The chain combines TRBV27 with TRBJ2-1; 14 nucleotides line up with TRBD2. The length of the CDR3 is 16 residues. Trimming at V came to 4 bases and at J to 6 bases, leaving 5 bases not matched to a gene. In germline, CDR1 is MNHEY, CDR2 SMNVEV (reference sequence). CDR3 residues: CASSSRTSGRLNEQFF. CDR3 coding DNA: TGTGCCAGCAGTTCCCGGACTAGCGGGAGGCTCAATGAGCAGTTCTTC.

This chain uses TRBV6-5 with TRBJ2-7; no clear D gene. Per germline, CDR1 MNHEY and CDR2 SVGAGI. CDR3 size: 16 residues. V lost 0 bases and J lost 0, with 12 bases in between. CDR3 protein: CASSYSVAKSSYEQYF. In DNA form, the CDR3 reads TGTGCCAGCAGTTACTCGGTGGCTAAGAGCTCCTACGAGCAGTACTTC.

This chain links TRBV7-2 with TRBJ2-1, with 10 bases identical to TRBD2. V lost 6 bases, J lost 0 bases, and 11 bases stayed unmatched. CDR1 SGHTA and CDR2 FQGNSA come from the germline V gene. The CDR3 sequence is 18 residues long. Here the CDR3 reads CASRPWASGSVSYNEQFF. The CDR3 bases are TGTGCCAGCAGGCCATGGGCTAGCGGGAGTGTCTCCTACAATGAGCAGTTCTTC.

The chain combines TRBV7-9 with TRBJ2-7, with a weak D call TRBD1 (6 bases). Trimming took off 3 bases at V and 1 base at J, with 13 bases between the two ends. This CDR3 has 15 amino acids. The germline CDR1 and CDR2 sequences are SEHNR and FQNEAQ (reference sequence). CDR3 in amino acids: CASSFQGLTSYEQYF. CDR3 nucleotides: TGTGCCAGCAGCTTCCAGGGGCTCACGTCCTACGAGCAGTACTTC.

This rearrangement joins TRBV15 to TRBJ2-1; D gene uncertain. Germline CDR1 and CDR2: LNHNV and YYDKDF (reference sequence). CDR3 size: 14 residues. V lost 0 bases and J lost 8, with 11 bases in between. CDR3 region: CATSRDRSADEQFF. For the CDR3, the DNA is TGTGCCACCAGCAGAGATCGAAGCGCCGATGAGCAGTTCTTC.

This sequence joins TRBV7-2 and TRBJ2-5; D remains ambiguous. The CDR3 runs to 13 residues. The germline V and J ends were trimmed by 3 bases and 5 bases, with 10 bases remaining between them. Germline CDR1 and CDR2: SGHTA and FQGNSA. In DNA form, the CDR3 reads TGTGCCAGCAGCTTCTCTGGATGGGAGACCCAGTACTTC. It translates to CASSFSGWETQYF.

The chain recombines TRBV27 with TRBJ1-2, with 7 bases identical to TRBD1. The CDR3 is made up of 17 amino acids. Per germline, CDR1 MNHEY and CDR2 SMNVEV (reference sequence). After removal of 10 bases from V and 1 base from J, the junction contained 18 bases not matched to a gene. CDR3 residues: CATSRDSYSILNYGYTF. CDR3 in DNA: TGTGCCACCTCCAGGGACAGCTACTCGATCCTTAACTATGGCTACACCTTC.

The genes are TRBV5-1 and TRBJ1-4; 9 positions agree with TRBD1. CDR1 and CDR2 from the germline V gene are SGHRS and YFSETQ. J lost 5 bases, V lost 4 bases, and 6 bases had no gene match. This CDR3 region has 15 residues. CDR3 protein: CASSLSGTGNEKLFF. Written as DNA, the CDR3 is TGCGCCAGCAGCCTCTCCGGGACAGGGAATGAAAAACTGTTTTTT.

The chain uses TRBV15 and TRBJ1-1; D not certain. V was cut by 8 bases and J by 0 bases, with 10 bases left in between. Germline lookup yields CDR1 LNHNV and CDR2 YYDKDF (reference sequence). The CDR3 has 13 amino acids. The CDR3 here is CATGYTVNTEAFF. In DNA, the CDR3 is TGTGCCACCGGGTATACGGTGAACACTGAAGCTTTCTTT.

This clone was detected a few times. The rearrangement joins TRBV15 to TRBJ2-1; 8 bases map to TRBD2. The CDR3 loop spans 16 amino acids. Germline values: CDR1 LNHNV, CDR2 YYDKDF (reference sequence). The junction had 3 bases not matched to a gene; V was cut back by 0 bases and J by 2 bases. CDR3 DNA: TGTGCCACCAGCAGAGAACCGGGACTAGCCTACAATGAGCAGTTCTTC. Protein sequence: CATSREPGLAYNEQFF.

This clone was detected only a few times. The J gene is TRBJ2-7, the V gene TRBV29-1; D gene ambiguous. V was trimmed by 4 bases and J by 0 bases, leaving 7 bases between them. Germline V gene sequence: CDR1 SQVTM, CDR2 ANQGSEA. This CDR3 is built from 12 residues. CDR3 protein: CSVAGISYEQYF. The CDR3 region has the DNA TGCAGCGTTGCTGGGATCTCCTACGAGCAGTACTTC.

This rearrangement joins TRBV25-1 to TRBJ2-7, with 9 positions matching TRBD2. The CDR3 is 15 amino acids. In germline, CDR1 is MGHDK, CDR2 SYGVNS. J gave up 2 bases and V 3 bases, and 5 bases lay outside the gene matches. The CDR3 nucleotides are TGTGCCAGCAGTGAGCTAGCGGGGTCCACCTACGAGCAGTACTTC. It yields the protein CASSELAGSTYEQYF.

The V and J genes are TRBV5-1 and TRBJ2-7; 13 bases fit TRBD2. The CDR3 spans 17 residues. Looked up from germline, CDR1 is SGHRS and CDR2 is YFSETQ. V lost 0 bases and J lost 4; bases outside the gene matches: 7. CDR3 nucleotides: TGCGCCAGCAGCTTGGGGACTAGCGGGAGAGGTGTTTACGAGCAGTACTTC. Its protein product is CASSLGTSGRGVYEQYF.

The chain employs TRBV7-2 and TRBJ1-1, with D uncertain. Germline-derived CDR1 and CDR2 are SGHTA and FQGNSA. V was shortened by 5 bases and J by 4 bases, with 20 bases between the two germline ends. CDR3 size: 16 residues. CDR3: CASSIAGGVFGTEAFF. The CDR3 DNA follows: TGTGCCAGCAGCATCGCGGGCGGGGTATTCGGCACTGAAGCTTTCTTT.

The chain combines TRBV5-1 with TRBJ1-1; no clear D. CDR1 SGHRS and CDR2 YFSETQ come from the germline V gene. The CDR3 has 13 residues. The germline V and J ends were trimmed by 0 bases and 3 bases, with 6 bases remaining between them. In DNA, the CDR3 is TGCGCCAGCAGCTTGGACATGGACACTGAAGCTTTCTTT. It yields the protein CASSLDMDTEAFF.

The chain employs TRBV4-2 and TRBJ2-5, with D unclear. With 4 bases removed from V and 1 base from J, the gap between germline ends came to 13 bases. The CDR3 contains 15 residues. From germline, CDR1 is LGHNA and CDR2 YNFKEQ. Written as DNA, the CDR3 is TGTGCCAGCAGCCGAGCTGACACCTTCCAAGAGACCCAGTACTTC. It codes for CASSRADTFQETQYF.

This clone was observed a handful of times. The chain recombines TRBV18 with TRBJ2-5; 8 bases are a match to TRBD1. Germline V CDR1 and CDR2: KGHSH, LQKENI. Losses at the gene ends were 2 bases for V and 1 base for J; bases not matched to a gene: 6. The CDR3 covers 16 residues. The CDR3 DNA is TGTGCCAGCTCACCAAGCGGACAGGGCCCCCAAGAGACCCAGTACTTC. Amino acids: CASSPSGQGPQETQYF.

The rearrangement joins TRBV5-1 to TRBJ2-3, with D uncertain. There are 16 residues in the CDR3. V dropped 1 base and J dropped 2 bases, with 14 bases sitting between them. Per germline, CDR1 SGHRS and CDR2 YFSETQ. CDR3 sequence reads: CASSLMVGSNTDTQYF. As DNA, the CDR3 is TGCGCCAGCAGCTTGATGGTCGGCAGCAACACAGATACGCAGTATTTT.

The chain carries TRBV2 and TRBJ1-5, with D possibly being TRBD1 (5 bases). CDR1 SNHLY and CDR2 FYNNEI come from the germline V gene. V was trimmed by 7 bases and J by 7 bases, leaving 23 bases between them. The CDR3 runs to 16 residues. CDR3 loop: CASTAGQGWSTQPQHF. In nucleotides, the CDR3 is TGTGCCAGCACCGCGGGGCAGGGATGGTCAACCCAGCCCCAGCATTTT. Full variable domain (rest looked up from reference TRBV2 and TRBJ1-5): EPEVTQTPSHQVTQMGQEVILRCVPISNHLYFYWYRQILGQKVEFLVSFYNNEISEKSEIFDDQFSVERPDGSNFTLKIRSTKLEDSAMYFCASTAGQGWSTQPQHFGDGTRLSIL.

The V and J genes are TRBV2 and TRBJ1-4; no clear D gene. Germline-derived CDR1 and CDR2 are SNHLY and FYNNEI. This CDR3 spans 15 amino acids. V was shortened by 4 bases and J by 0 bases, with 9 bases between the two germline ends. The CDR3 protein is CASSAEGATNEKLFF. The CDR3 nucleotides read TGTGCCAGCAGTGCCGAGGGCGCAACTAATGAAAAACTGTTTTTT.